What follows are 5 T cell receptor beta chains derived from one specimen sequenced in a study of glioma-infiltrating T cells. Using RNA template, CDR3s of TCR alpha and beta were amplified with iRepertoire arm-PCR. MiXCR, run by TCRdb on the multiplex PCR reads, gives a single entry per CDR3 protein. Of approximately 120,000 distinct CDR3 sequences in the sample, roughly 25% were seen once. Sequencing was performed on glioma tissue, nonneoplastic brain tissue, or PBMCs (not recorded which). These receptor sequences come from a human donor with low-grade glioma or glioblastoma, undergoing nonglioma brain surgery, or in good health (not recorded which).

This clonotype has a handful of counts. The chain joins TRBV5-1 to TRBJ2-7, with 9 bases identical to TRBD2. CDR1 is SGHRS and CDR2 is YFSETQ in the germline V gene. Unmatched junction bases numbered 6, after V lost 1 base and J lost 1 base. The CDR3 is 16 amino acids. DNA for the CDR3: TGCGCCAGCAGCTTGCGTCCTAGCGGGACGTCCTACGAGCAGTACTTC. This codes for CASSLRPSGTSYEQYF.

A remark on this clonotype: A single base separates this from a much larger clone, so it may be a read error. V usage is TRBV7-8 and J usage is TRBJ2-7; tentatively, D is TRBD1 (6 bases). Looked up from germline, CDR1 is SGHVS and CDR2 is FQNEAQ. V dropped 5 bases and J dropped 2 bases, with 19 bases sitting between them. This CDR3 spans 16 amino acids. CDR3 bases: TGTGCCAGCAGCCATAGTATCGGGACAACACCCTACGAGCAGTACTTC. Its protein product is CASSHSIGTTPYEQYF.

There are many counts of this clonotype. This chain connects TRBV7-9 to TRBJ2-5; the D gene is possibly TRBD2 (5 bases). Trimming left V 2 bases short and J 5 bases short, with 18 bases between. Germline values: CDR1 SEHNR, CDR2 FQNEAQ (reference sequence). The CDR3 consists of 16 residues. As DNA, the CDR3 is TGTGCCAGCAGCTTAACGAGGGAAGCCCCGGAGGAGACCCAGTACTTC. Translated, it gives CASSLTREAPEETQYF.

A note on this clonotype: This may arise from a read error, as a much more abundant clone is one base away. Lacking the conserved final phenylalanine or tryptophan, this CDR3 likely reflects a read error. This chain joins TRBV11-1 and TRBJ2-3; D is possibly TRBD1 or TRBD2 (5 bases each). Germline CDR1 reads SGHAT; CDR2 reads FQDESV (reference sequence). CDR3 size: 13 residues. The V and J ends lost 5 bases and 6 bases respectively, with 12 bases between them. The CDR3 spells CASSHGTIDTQYY. CDR3 DNA: TGTGCCAGCAGCCACGGGACCATCGATACGCAGTATTAT.

This clonotype was recorded many times. The chain joins TRBV28 to TRBJ2-3, with 8 bases identical to TRBD1. Trimming at V came to 5 bases and at J to 9 bases, leaving 4 bases not matched to a gene. This CDR3 comprises 12 residues. Germline CDR1 reads MDHEN; CDR2 reads SYDVKM. The CDR3 DNA is TGTGCCAGCAGTCTGGACAGGGTGACGCAGTATTTT. It codes for CASSLDRVTQYF.